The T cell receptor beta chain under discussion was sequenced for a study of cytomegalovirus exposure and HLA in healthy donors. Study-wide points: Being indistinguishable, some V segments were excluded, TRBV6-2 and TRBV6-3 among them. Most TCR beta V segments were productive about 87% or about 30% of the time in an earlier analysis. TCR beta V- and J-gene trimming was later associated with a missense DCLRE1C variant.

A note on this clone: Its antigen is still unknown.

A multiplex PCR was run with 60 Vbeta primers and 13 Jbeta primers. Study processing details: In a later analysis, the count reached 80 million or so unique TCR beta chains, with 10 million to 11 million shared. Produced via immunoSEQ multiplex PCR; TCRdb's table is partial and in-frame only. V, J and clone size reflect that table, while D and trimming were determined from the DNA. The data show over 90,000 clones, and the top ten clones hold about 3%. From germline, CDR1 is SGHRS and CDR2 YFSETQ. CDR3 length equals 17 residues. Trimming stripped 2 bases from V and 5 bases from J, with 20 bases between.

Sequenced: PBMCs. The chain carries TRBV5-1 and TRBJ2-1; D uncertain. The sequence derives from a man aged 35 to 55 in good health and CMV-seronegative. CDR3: CASSFVILELTDNEQFF. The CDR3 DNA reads TGCGCCAGCAGCTTCGTAATTTTGGAGCTAACTGACAATGAGCAGTTCTTC.